This T cell receptor (beta chain) was sequenced in a study of blood T cell repertoires in COVID-19. Across the study: Donors in the United States, Italy and Spain gave samples during acute or convalescent COVID-19. Sources were T cells, B-cell-depleted T cells, or PBMCs; the material itself was cDNA or gDNA.

Per the study methods: How many nucleated cells were present was estimated from reference gene primer amplification. Only in-frame clones appear in the TCRdb table, and some are missing; sequencing was by immunoSEQ multiplex PCR. The V and J calls and clone size come from that table; D and trimming were worked out from the DNA. The table records about 80,000 clones, roughly four fifths of them present only once. Germline values: CDR1 SEHNR, CDR2 FQNEAQ (reference sequence). This CDR3 spans 16 amino acids. V shed 5 bases, J shed 9 bases, and the junction held 13 bases outside the gene matches. This clonotype originated in a human donor in a cohort sampled during active COVID-19. Material for sequencing was peripheral blood. The chain links TRBV7-9 to TRBJ1-6; 7 bases fit TRBD1. The CDR3 nucleotides are TGTGCCAGCAGCCAGGGATGGACAGGACCCGTTTCACCCCTCCACTTT. It translates to CASSQGWTGPVSPLHF.